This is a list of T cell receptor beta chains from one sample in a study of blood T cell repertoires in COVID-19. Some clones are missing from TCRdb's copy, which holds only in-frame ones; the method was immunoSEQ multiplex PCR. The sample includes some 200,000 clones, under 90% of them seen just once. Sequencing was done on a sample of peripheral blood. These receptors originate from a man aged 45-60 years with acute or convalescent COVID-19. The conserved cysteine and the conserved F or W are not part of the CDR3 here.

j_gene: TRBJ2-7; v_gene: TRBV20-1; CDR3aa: SASGYGGTTYEQY
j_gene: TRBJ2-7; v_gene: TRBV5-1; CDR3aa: ASSAQTGQGSYEQY
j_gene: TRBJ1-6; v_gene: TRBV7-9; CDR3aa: ASSLSGQGNNSPLH
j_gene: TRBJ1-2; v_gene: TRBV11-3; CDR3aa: ASSLDSRGVGYT
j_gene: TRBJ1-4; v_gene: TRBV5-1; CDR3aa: ASSLGGPTNEKLF
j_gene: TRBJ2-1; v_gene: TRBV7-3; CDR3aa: ASSLTATSGTNEQF
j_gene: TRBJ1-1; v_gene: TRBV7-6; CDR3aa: ASSLKSKIDRVQTSNTEAF
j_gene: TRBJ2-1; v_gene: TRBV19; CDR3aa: ASSITGGSYNEQF
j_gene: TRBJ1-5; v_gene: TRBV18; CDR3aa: ASSLISNQPQH
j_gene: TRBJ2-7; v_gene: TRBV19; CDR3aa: ASSMARQSYEQY
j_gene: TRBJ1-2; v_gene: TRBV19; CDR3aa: ASSLLSTGGGGYT
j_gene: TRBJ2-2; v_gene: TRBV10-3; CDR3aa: AISRGQGDTGELF
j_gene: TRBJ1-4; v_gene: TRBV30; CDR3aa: AWSTDRVGEKLF
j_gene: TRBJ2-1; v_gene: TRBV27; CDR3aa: ASSFPGQVLNEQF
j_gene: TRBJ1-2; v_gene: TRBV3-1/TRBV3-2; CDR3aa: ASSDRELGYT
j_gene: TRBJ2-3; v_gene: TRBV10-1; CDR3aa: ASSESTLKVTDTQY
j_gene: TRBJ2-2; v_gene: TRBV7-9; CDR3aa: ASSSRTSGHNTGELF
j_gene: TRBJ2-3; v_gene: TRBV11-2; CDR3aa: ASSFISGGTDTQY
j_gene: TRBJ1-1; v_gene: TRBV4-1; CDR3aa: ASSQEATANTEAF
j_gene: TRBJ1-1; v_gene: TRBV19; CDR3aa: ASSIEGRVWTEAF
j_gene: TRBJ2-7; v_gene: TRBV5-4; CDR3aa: ASSLDRGRLDEQY
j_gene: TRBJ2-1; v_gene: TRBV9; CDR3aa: ASSVRTTTYNEQF
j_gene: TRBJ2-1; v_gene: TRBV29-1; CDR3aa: SVEVGSGGGHEQF
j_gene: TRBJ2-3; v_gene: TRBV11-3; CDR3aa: ASSLNSGGFTDTQY
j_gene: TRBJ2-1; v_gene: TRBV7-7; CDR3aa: ASSLGTSGGYNEQF
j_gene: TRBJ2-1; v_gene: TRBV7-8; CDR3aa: ASSYRSNNEQF
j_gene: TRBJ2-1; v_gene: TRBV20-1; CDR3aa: SASAPKPGQGLEQF
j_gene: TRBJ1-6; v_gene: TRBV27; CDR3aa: ASTLAPGGTSPLH
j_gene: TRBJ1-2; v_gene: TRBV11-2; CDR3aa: ASSLGGQFYYGYT
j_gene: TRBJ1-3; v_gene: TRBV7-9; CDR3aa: ASSYGTASGNTIY
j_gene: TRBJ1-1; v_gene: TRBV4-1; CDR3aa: ASSQVPLRAGTEAF
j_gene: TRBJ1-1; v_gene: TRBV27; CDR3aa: ASSFRGTEAF
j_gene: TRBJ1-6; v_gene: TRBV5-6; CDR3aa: ASSRDFSYNSPLH
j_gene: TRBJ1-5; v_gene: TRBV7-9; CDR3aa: ASSSHSNQPQH
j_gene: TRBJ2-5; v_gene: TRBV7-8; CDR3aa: ASSPRRQGSETQY
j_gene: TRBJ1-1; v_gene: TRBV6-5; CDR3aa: ASRSRVDTEAF